Presented here are 21 T cell receptor beta chains from one specimen sequenced in a study of metastatic and nonmetastatic thyroid tumors. With MiXCR, TCRdb called clones anew from the PCR reads. Among about 23,000 clones listed, 25% to 30% were seen once. None of the patients had undergone any treatment ahead of thyroid surgery. The material sequenced was tumor tissue. These receptors all come from a female donor with papillary thyroid cancer or a benign thyroid nodule (not recorded which). Some clones in this sample may be carry-over from other donors' samples.

This clone was seen ten or more times. The J gene is TRBJ2-7, the V gene TRBV13, with 10 bases that match TRBD2. Germline V gene data show CDR1 as PRHDT and CDR2 as FYEKMQ (reference sequence). Germline trimming cut 6 bases from V and 2 bases from J; bases unmatched to any gene: 10. This CDR3 spans 16 amino acids. In nucleotides, the CDR3 is TGTGCCAGCAGATCCCGGACTAGCGGACACCCCTACGAGCAGTACTTC. Translation: CASRSRTSGHPYEQYF.

This clone has a single count. The CDR3 spells CTTFLTGVYGYTF. The CDR3 DNA reads as TGCACCACCTTTTTGACAGGGGTGTATGGCTACACCTTC. The chain recombines TRBV20-1 with TRBJ1-2; 8 nucleotides agree with TRBD1. Germline V gene data show CDR1 as DFQATT and CDR2 as SNEGSKA (reference sequence). CDR3 length: 13 residues.

V is TRBV6-2 or TRBV6-3 and J is TRBJ2-2; D is perhaps TRBD2 (6 bases). Per germline, CDR1 MNHEY and CDR2 SVGEGT. V lost 2 bases and J lost 4, with 11 bases in between. This CDR3 is built from 15 residues. The CDR3 here is CASSYDSGRTGELFF. Written as DNA, the CDR3 is TGTGCCAGCAGTTACGATAGCGGCCGCACCGGGGAGCTGTTTTTT.

This clone was counted ten times or more. This chain links TRBV6-7 with TRBJ2-2; a weak D match, TRBD1 (5 bases). TRBV6-7 is an open reading frame whose function is uncertain. Trimming cost V 8 bases and J 0 bases, with 10 bases left between them. This CDR3 region has 14 residues. The CDR3 is CASPGHSNTGELFF. The CDR3 DNA reads as TGTGCCAGCCCTGGACATTCGAACACCGGGGAGCTGTTTTTT.

This clone has a count of ten or more. This sample also contains other DNA sequences that code for the same CDR3. The gene calls are TRBV5-6 and TRBJ1-3; D possibly corresponds to TRBD1 (6 bases). V lost 4 bases to trimming and J lost 0 bases, with 8 bases between them. The CDR3 has 14 amino acids. The germline gives CDR1 SGHDT, CDR2 YYEEEE. CDR3 sequence reads: CASSHRDSGNTIYF. CDR3 in DNA: TGTGCCAGCAGCCACAGGGACTCTGGAAACACCATATATTTT.

This clone was recorded many times. This may be a read error, as it is one base from a much larger clone. Distinct nucleotide sequences in the sample also encode this CDR3. The V and J genes are TRBV10-3 and TRBJ2-7, with D possibly matching TRBD2 (5 bases). Germline values: CDR1 ENHRY, CDR2 SYGVKD. The CDR3 loop spans 15 amino acids. CDR3 nucleotides: TGTGCCATCCGTGACCCCAATACGGGGACCTACGAGCAGTACTTC. Encoded protein: CAIRDPNTGTYEQYF.

There are a few counts of this clone. An end of the junction differs from the germline gene, which may be a read error. The chain joins TRBV20-1 to TRBJ2-2, with D unresolved. This CDR3 contains 14 residues. Germline V lookup: CDR1 DFQATT, CDR2 SNEGSKA (reference sequence). This chain's CDR3 is CNASDNVNTGELFF. In DNA form, the CDR3 reads TGCAATGCTAGTGATAACGTGAACACCGGGGAGCTGTTTTTT.

Many counts were recorded for this clone. The CDR3 protein is CASSVGLERDTQYF. CDR3 bases: TGTGCCAGCAGCGTAGGGCTGGAGAGGGATACGCAGTATTTT. This chain connects TRBV9 to TRBJ2-3; D unclear. CDR1 is SGDLS, CDR2 YYNGEE, per germline. This CDR3 is built from 14 residues. With 0 bases removed from V and 6 bases from J, the gap between germline ends came to 11 bases.

The sample holds a few counts of this clone. CDR3 bases: TGTGCCAGCAGTGAGTCCTCGAACACCGGGGAGCTGTTTTTT. Its protein is CASSESSNTGELFF. The chain joins TRBV2 to TRBJ2-2, with D uncertain. Germline lookup yields CDR1 SNHLY and CDR2 FYNNEI. Trimming took 3 bases from V and 0 from J, leaving 5 bases between them. This CDR3 region has 14 residues.

The gene calls are TRBV4-1 and TRBJ2-1; D possibly corresponds to TRBD1 (5 bases). Trimming cost V 7 bases and J 5 bases, with 24 bases left between them. The germline V gene has CDR1 MGHRA and CDR2 YSYEKL. The CDR3 loop spans 17 amino acids. CDR3 amino acids: CASIEPRGRATDNEQFF. The CDR3 DNA follows: TGCGCCAGCATCGAGCCACGCGGCAGGGCCACTGACAATGAGCAGTTCTTC.

This clone was seen at least ten times. The gene calls are TRBV20-1 and TRBJ1-5, with no clear D. CDR1 is DFQATT, CDR2 SNEGSKA, per germline (reference sequence). V lost 6 bases and J 7 bases, leaving 22 bases between the germline ends. This CDR3 spans 15 amino acids. CDR3 sequence reads: CSASSVEARSQPQHF. As DNA, the CDR3 is TGCAGTGCCTCCTCTGTGGAGGCACGCAGCCAGCCCCAGCATTTT.

The J gene is TRBJ2-7, the V gene TRBV6-1, with 8 positions matching TRBD1. Germline lookup yields CDR1 MNHNS and CDR2 SASEGT. V lost 5 bases and J lost 2; bases outside the gene matches: 5. The CDR3 contains 14 residues. DNA for the CDR3: TGTGCCAGCAGTTCAGACAGGGGCCCCTACGAGCAGTACTTC. It specifies CASSSDRGPYEQYF.

By share, this clone counts as medium-sized. The chain joins TRBV4-1 to TRBJ2-5, with 12 bases fitting TRBD2. CDR1 MGHRA and CDR2 YSYEKL come from the germline V gene. Trimming removed 0 bases from V and 5 bases from J; junction bases left unmatched: 7. The CDR3 sequence is 17 residues long. The CDR3 reads CASSQEASGGAGETQYF. The CDR3 nucleotides read TGCGCCAGCAGCCAAGAGGCTAGCGGGGGGGCAGGGGAGACCCAGTACTTC.

The gene calls are TRBV5-1 and TRBJ1-6; no clear D gene. Trimming pared 4 bases from V and 9 bases from J, leaving 17 bases between. Per germline, CDR1 SGHRS and CDR2 YFSETQ. The CDR3 extends over 15 amino acids. CDR3 protein: CASSPHVDEASPLHF. DNA for the CDR3: TGCGCCAGCAGCCCCCATGTTGACGAAGCTTCACCCCTCCACTTT.

For this clone: A much larger clone lies a single base off, so this may be a read error. The chain couples TRBV5-6 to TRBJ2-2, with D perhaps given as TRBD1 or TRBD2 (6 bases each). This CDR3 is built from 16 residues. Germline V gene sequence: CDR1 SGHDT, CDR2 YYEEEE. The CDR3 is CASSLGWGADTVELFF. The CDR3 DNA sequence: TGTGCCAGCAGCTTGGGGTGGGGGGCGGACACCGTGGAGCTGTTTTTT.

The chain employs TRBV9 and TRBJ2-2; 7 nucleotides align to TRBD2. The CDR3 consists of 17 residues. Trimming took 4 bases from V and 0 from J; bases not matched to a gene: 9. The germline gives CDR1 SGDLS, CDR2 YYNGEE. The CDR3 loop is CASSNSGTTPNTGELFF. Here the CDR3 DNA reads TGTGCCAGCAGCAACTCCGGGACTACTCCGAACACCGGGGAGCTGTTTTTT.

This clone was picked up one time. A much larger clone lies a single base off, so this may be a read error. The rearrangement joins TRBV9 to TRBJ2-5; TRBD2 is a possible D gene (7 bases). Per germline, CDR1 SGDLS and CDR2 YYNGEE. The CDR3 runs to 16 residues. Trimming left V 0 bases short and J 5 bases short, with 17 bases between. The CDR3 loop reads CASSVGGGVPLETQYF. For the CDR3, the DNA is TGTGCCAGCAGCGTAGGAGGGGGGGTGCCTTTGGAGACCCAGTACTTC.

This clone was counted only a few times. At one of its ends the junction is not consistent with the germline gene, which may arise from a read error. V gene TRBV2 combines with J gene TRBJ1-1; D remains ambiguous. The germline CDR1 and CDR2 sequences are SNHLY and FYNNEI. This CDR3 has 13 residues. The CDR3 spells CASSAGLNTEAFF. CDR3 sequence (DNA): TGTGCCAGTAGTGCCGGATTGAACACTGAAGCTTTCTTT.

Many counts were recorded for this clone. This sequence joins TRBV5-6 and TRBJ1-1; D is unclear. Germline CDR1 reads SGHDT; CDR2 reads YYEEEE. This CDR3 comprises 15 residues. The V gene lost 6 bases and the J gene lost 7 bases, with 22 bases spanning the gap. This CDR3 reads CASNKMGTGRDEAFF. The CDR3 DNA reads as TGTGCCAGCAATAAAATGGGAACGGGTCGCGATGAAGCTTTCTTT.

The V gene is TRBV4-3, the J gene TRBJ1-6; TRBD1 might be the D (5 bases). Germline CDR1 reads LGHNA; CDR2 reads YSLEER. V was shortened by 1 base and J by 5 bases, with 6 bases between the two germline ends. This CDR3 region has 14 residues. The CDR3 loop is CASSQGGDNSPLHF. In DNA, the CDR3 is TGCGCCAGCAGCCAAGGGGGCGATAATTCACCCCTCCACTTT.

This clone has at least ten counts. Its ends do not fully match the called genes, so a read error is possible. The rearrangement links TRBV20-1 to TRBJ2-2; D is tentatively TRBD1 or TRBD2 (5 bases each). The germline CDR1 and CDR2 sequences are DFQATT and SNEGSKA (reference sequence). The CDR3 runs 14 residues. CDR3 protein: CSAPSGRVTGEPFF. Written as DNA, the CDR3 is TGCAGTGCTCCCTCGGGCAGGGTGACCGGGGAGCCGTTTTTT.